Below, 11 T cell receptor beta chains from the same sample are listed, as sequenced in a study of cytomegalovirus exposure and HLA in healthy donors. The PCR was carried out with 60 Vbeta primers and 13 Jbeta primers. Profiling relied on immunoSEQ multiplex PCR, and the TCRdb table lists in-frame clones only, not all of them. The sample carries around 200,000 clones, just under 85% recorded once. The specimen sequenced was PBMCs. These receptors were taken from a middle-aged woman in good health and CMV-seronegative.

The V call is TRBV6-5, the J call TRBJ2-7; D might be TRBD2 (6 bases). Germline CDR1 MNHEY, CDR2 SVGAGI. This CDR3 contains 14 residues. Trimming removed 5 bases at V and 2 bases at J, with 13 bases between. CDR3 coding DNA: TGTGCCAGCAGTGCCTCCGGGACTCCCTACGAGCAGTACTTC. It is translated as CASSASGTPYEQYF.

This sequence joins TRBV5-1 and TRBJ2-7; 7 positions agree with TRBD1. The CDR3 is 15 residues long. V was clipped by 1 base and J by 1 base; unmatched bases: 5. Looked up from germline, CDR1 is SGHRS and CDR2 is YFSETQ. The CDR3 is CASSLPRDSSYEQYF. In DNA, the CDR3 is TGCGCCAGCAGCTTGCCCCGGGACAGTTCCTACGAGCAGTACTTC.

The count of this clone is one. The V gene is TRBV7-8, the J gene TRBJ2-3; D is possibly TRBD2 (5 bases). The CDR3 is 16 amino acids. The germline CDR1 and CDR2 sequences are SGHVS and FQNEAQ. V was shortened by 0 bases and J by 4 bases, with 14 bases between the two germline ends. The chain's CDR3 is CASSLARRAGADTQYF. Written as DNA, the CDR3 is TGTGCCAGCAGCTTAGCGAGGCGGGCTGGAGCAGATACGCAGTATTTT. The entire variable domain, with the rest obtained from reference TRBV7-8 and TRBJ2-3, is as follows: GAGVSQSPRYKVAKRGQDVALRCDPISGHVSLFWYQQALGQGPEFLTYFQNEAQLDKSGLPSDRFFAERPEGSVSTLKIQRTQQEDSAVYLCASSLARRAGADTQYFGPGTRLTVL.

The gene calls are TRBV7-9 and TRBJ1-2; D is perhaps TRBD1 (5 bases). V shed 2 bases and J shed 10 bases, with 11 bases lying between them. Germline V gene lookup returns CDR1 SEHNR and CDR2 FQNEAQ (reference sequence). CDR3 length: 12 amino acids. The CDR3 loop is CASSLKGLNYTF. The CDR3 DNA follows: TGTGCCAGCAGCTTAAAGGGACTCAACTACACCTTC.

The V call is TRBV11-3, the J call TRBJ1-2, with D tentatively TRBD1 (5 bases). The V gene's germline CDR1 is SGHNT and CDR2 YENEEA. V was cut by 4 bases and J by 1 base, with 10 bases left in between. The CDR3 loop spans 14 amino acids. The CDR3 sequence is CASSSLGGNYGYTF. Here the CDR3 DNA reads TGTGCCAGCAGCTCCCTGGGGGGTAACTATGGCTACACCTTC. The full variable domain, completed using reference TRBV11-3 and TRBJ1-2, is EAGVVQSPRYKIIEKKQPVAFWCNPISGHNTLYWYLQNLGQGPELLIRYENEEAVDDSQLPKDRFSAERLKGVDSTLKIQPAELGDSAVYLCASSSLGGNYGYTFGSGTRLTVV.

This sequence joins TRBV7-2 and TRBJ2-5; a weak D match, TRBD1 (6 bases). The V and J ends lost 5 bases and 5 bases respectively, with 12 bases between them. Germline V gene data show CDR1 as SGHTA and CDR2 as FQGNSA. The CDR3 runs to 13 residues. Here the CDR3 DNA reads TGTGCCAGCAGCGCGTACAGGGAGGAGACCCAGTACTTC. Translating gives CASSAYREETQYF.

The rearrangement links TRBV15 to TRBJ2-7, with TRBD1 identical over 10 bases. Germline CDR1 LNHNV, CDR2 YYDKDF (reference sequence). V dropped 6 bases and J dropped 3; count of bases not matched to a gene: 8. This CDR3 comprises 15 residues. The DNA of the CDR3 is TGTGCCACCAGTCAATTCGGGGACAGGGGCTACGAGCAGTACTTC. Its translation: CATSQFGDRGYEQYF.

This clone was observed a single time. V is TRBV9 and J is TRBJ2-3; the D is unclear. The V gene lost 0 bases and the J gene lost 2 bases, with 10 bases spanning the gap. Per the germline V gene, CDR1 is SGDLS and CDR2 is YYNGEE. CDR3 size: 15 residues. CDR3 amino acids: CASSVDEVHTDTQYF. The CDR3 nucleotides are TGTGCCAGCAGCGTAGATGAGGTCCACACAGATACGCAGTATTTT.

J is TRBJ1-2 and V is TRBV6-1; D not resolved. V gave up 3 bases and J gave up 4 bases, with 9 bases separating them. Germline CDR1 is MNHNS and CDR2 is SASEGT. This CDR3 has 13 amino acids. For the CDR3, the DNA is TGTGCCAGCAGTGAGTACCAGGTCTATGGCTACACCTTC. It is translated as CASSEYQVYGYTF.

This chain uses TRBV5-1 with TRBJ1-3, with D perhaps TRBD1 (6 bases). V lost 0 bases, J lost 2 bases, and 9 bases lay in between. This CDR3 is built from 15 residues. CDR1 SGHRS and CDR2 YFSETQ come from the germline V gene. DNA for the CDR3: TGCGCCAGCAGCTTGGGGGGACACCCTGGAAACACCATATATTTT. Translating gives CASSLGGHPGNTIYF. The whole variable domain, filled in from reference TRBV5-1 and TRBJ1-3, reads KAGVTQTPRYLIKTRGQQVTLSCSPISGHRSVSWYQQTPGQGLQFLFEYFSETQRNKGNFPGRFSGRQFSNSRSEMNVSTLELGDSALYLCASSLGGHPGNTIYFGEGSWLTVV.

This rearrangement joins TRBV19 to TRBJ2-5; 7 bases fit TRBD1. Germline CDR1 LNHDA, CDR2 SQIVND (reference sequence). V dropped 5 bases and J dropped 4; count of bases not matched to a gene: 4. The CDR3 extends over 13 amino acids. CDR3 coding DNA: TGTGCCAGTAGTGCCGACAGGGTAGAGACCCAGTACTTC. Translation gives CASSADRVETQYF.